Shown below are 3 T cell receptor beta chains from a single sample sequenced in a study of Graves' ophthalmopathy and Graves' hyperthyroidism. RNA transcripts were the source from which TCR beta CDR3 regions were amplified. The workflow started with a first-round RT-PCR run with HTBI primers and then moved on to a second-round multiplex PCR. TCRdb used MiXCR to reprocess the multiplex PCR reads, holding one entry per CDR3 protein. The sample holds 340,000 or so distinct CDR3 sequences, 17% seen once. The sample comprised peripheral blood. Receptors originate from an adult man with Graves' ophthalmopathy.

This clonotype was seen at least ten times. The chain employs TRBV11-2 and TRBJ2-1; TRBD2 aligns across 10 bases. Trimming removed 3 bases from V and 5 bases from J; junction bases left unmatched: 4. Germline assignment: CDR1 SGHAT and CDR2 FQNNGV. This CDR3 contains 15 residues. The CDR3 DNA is TGTGCCAGCAGCTTTTCTCTAGCGGGGGACAATGAGCAGTTCTTC. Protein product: CASSFSLAGDNEQFF.

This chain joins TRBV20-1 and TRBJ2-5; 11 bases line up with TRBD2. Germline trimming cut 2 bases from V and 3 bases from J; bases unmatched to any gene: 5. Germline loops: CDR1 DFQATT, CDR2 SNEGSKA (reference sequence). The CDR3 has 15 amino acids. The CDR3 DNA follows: TGCAGTGCTAGAAGTCAACTAGCGGGAGAAGAGACCCAGTACTTC. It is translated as CSARSQLAGEETQYF.

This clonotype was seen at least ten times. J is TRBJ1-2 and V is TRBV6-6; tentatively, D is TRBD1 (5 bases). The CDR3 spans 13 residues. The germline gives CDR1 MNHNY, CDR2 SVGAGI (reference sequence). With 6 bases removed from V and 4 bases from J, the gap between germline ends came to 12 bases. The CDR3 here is CASRIAGLYGYTF. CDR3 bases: TGTGCCAGCAGGATCGCGGGACTCTATGGCTACACCTTC.